The present T cell receptor beta chain was sequenced within a study of blood T cell repertoires in COVID-19 (TCRdb year 2020). Regarding the study in general: Collaborator samples came from the United States, Italy and Spain and covered acute and convalescent phases of COVID-19. The material from the prospective study consisted of cDNA or gDNA derived from T cells, B-cell-depleted T cells, or PBMCs. The dataset comprised deeply sampled blood TCRbeta repertoires from subjects exposed to, actively infected with, or recovered from COVID-19. The repertoires were made available in a free public database intended to serve as a resource for research on the immune response to SARS-CoV-2. The samples were drawn from the first 160 participants of the ongoing ImmuneRACE study and from roughly 1,300 subjects provided by 6 global collaborators. Sample metadata almost always included a de-identified subject ID, COVID-19 status, age in years and sex. Where available, HLA class I and class II types were obtained from metadata supplied by the sample provider rather than from assay-based typing.

One collaborating source in Seattle enrolled patients during active infection and followed them longitudinally through the course of disease. Each collaborating institution followed its own protocols to collect whole blood in K2EDTA tubes. For TCRbeta analysis, collaborators shipped samples as frozen whole blood, isolated PBMCs, or DNA extracted from either of those sample types. TCRbeta CDR3 regions were amplified from genomic DNA using the immunoSEQ Assay, a bias-controlled multiplex PCR. The paper's processing steps were these. Nucleated cell counts per sample were estimated from amplification of reference gene primers within the assay. To quantify the absolute abundance of each unique TCRbeta CDR3 rearrangement, sequence reads were collapsed and filtered. For each sample, productive Simpson clonality was calculated as the square root of Simpson's diversity index across productive rearrangements. Drawn from immuneACCESS, this table holds only the in-frame rearrangements with V and J called that TCRdb kept. Clones are partly lost; checked studies trace under half to an unresolved V gene and leave the rest unexplained. The V and J calls and clone size are taken from that table; D and trimming were inferred from the DNA. This sample has 300,000 to 400,000 clones in its table, and around 86% of those were observed once. The top ten clones comprise roughly 6.3% of the sample.

V has 7 bases trimmed and J has 3 bases trimmed; junction bases matching no gene number 2. The CDR3 runs 13 amino acids, cysteine and phenylalanine included. Just the 39-base CDR3 DNA is kept, in frame starting at base 1. The germline V gene (reference sequence) provides CDR1 LNHDA and CDR2 SQIVND. Broader findings and caveats from the paper: The amount of clinical and demographic metadata varied by source and participant and was provided uncurated.

This clone was found a few times. The antigen it recognizes is unknown. No qualities accompany the bases; no much larger clone lies one base away. The chain is assembled from TRBV19 and TRBJ2-7; 11 nucleotides in the junction match TRBD1. What was sequenced was peripheral blood. The sequence was obtained from a woman in her forties or fifties with COVID-19, enrolled during active disease. The bases read TGTGCCAGTAAGGGGACAGGGGGCTACGAGCAGTACTTC. This encodes CASKGTGGYEQYF.